The 32 T cell receptor beta chains reported below all come from one sample, sequenced in a study of shared clonotypes between healthy human individuals. The naive CD8 population came from CD45RO-negative cells selected for CCR7, without terminally differentiated effector memory CD45RA+ cells. TCRdb keeps only in-frame clones here, not all; method: immunoSEQ multiplex PCR. The sample has about 750,000 clones, nearly 95% seen once. Specimen: naive CD8+ T cells sorted from blood. The source is a young man in good health.

The chain is built from TRBV7-3 and TRBJ2-3, with 10 bases matching TRBD2. This CDR3 has 17 amino acids. V lost 5 bases and J lost 3; bases outside the gene matches: 11. The germline gives CDR1 SGHTA, CDR2 FQGTGA. Written as DNA, the CDR3 is TGTGCCAGCAGCCCTAGCGGGAGTCGGTTCGGTACAGATACGCAGTATTTT. Translation gives CASSPSGSRFGTDTQYF.

J is TRBJ1-3 and V is TRBV7-2; possible D gene TRBD1, 5 bases. In germline, CDR1 is SGHTA, CDR2 FQGNSA. This CDR3 comprises 17 residues. V lost 4 bases to trimming and J lost 0 bases, with 16 bases between them. The CDR3 DNA follows: TGTGCCAGCAGCTCCTGGGCACAGGTGTCCTCTGGAAACACCATATATTTT. Protein sequence: CASSSWAQVSSGNTIYF. The variable domain in full, completed from reference TRBV7-2 and TRBJ1-3, reads GAGVSQSPSNKVTEKGKDVELRCDPISGHTALYWYRQSLGQGLEFLIYFQGNSAPDKSGLPSDRFSAERTGGSVSTLTIQRTQQEDSAVYLCASSSWAQVSSGNTIYFGEGSWLTVV.

The rearrangement links TRBV9 to TRBJ2-2; tentatively, D is TRBD2 (5 bases). The germline V gene encodes CDR1 SGDLS and CDR2 YYNGEE. Between the trimmed V and J ends, which lost 0 bases and 1 base, there was a span of 10 bases. CDR3 length: 16 amino acids. The CDR3 sequence: CASSVESGGNTGELFF. In DNA, the CDR3 is TGTGCCAGCAGCGTAGAAAGCGGAGGGAACACCGGGGAGCTGTTTTTT.

The chain recombines TRBV7-9 with TRBJ1-2; D not resolved. Per germline, CDR1 SEHNR and CDR2 FQNEAQ (reference sequence). The ends were cut back, 3 bases at V and 8 bases at J, with 13 bases in the middle. The CDR3 has 13 amino acids. The chain's CDR3 is CASSFFFGDGYTF. In DNA, the CDR3 is TGTGCCAGCAGCTTCTTCTTCGGCGACGGCTACACCTTC.

A remark on this clone: Other nucleotide sequences in the sample specify the same CDR3. The genes are TRBV7-9 and TRBJ2-2, with a tentative D call TRBD2 (5 bases). V was shortened by 5 bases and J by 2 bases, with 6 bases between the two germline ends. The CDR3 runs to 13 residues. Germline V gives CDR1 SEHNR, CDR2 FQNEAQ (reference sequence). The CDR3, as DNA: TGTGCCAGCAGCACTAGTAACACCGGGGAGCTGTTTTTT. Residues: CASSTSNTGELFF.

The chain recombines TRBV6-5 with TRBJ2-5; D is possibly TRBD2 (5 bases). Looked up from germline, CDR1 is MNHEY and CDR2 is SVGAGI. Deletions cut 0 bases from V and 3 bases from J, with 14 bases between. This CDR3 spans 16 amino acids. CDR3 amino acids: CASSYSEGVGEETQYF. The CDR3 DNA reads TGTGCCAGCAGTTACTCTGAGGGCGTGGGTGAAGAGACCCAGTACTTC.

The V gene is TRBV25-1, the J gene TRBJ1-3, with 8 bases identical to TRBD1. Germline loops: CDR1 MGHDK, CDR2 SYGVNS. CDR3 length equals 16 residues. V gave up 4 bases and J gave up 9 bases; unmatched junction bases: 14. The CDR3 region has the DNA TGTGCCAGCAGTGGATCAATGATGACAGGGGATCGCACCATATATTTT. Translation: CASSGSMMTGDRTIYF.

CDR3 region: CASRPSGEYNEQFF. CDR3 DNA: TGTGCCAGCAGACCTAGCGGGGAATACAATGAGCAGTTCTTC. The rearrangement links TRBV7-2 to TRBJ2-1; 9 nucleotides align to TRBD2. This CDR3 is built from 14 residues. Germline assignment: CDR1 SGHTA and CDR2 FQGNSA. V shed 6 bases and J 4 bases; nucleotides not matched to a gene: 4.

The V call is TRBV29-1, the J call TRBJ2-1, with 9 bases that match TRBD2. In germline, CDR1 is SQVTM, CDR2 ANQGSEA. The J segment lost 4 bases and the V segment lost 7 bases, leaving 8 bases of the junction unmatched. The CDR3 runs 14 residues. The CDR3 is CSGVGLAAYNEQFF. The CDR3 DNA follows: TGCAGCGGGGTGGGACTAGCAGCTTACAATGAGCAGTTCTTC.

The J gene is TRBJ2-5, the V gene TRBV11-3, with TRBD1 identical over 7 bases. Germline CDR1 is SGHNT and CDR2 is YENEEA. This CDR3 region has 14 residues. V lost 8 bases, J lost 5 bases, and 11 bases stayed unmatched. The CDR3: CASDPDRVGETQYF. The CDR3 nucleotides are TGTGCCAGCGATCCCGACAGGGTGGGGGAGACCCAGTACTTC.

The chain carries TRBV2 and TRBJ2-1, with 11 bases that match TRBD2. The CDR3 contains 16 residues. Germline values: CDR1 SNHLY, CDR2 FYNNEI. After removal of 4 bases from V and 6 bases from J, the junction contained 8 bases not matched to a gene. The CDR3 coding sequence is TGTGCCAGCAGTGGGTCCGGGACTAGCGGAAGCAATGAGCAGTTCTTC. Translating gives CASSGSGTSGSNEQFF.

V and J are TRBV7-6 and TRBJ2-7; unclear D gene. The CDR3 covers 13 residues. Germline V gene lookup returns CDR1 SGHVS and CDR2 FNYEAQ. Trimming cost V 2 bases and J 3 bases, with 8 bases left between them. CDR3 in amino acids: CASSLSQSYEQYF. In DNA, the CDR3 is TGTGCCAGCAGCTTATCTCAGAGCTACGAGCAGTACTTC.

V usage is TRBV7-9 and J usage is TRBJ2-1; D call uncertain. The germline gives CDR1 SEHNR, CDR2 FQNEAQ (reference sequence). This CDR3 spans 13 amino acids. V lost 0 bases to trimming and J lost 6 bases, with 6 bases between them. The CDR3 bases are TGTGCCAGCAGCTTAGCTGTCTCCAATGAGCAGTTCTTC. Protein product: CASSLAVSNEQFF.

This rearrangement joins TRBV4-1 to TRBJ2-7; TRBD2 agrees at 11 bases. V gave up 1 base and J gave up 5 bases; unmatched junction bases: 10. The CDR3 loop spans 17 amino acids. From germline, CDR1 is MGHRA and CDR2 YSYEKL. The CDR3 DNA is TGCGCCAGCAGCCAAGTTGGGGTTAGCGGGAGGGCGGACGAGCAGTACTTC. The encoded protein is CASSQVGVSGRADEQYF.

This chain joins TRBV28 and TRBJ2-2, with D unclear. The CDR3 runs to 15 residues. Germline V gives CDR1 MDHEN, CDR2 SYDVKM. The germline V and J ends were trimmed by 3 bases and 7 bases, with 15 bases remaining between them. The DNA of the CDR3 is TGTGCCAGCAGTTTTGTGACTCGGGTTGACGGGGAGCTGTTTTTT. Translating it yields CASSFVTRVDGELFF.

The gene calls are TRBV29-1 and TRBJ2-3, with TRBD2 identical over 7 bases. CDR1 is SQVTM and CDR2 is ANQGSEA in the germline V gene. The junction had 11 bases not matched to a gene; V was cut back by 1 base and J by 1 base. The CDR3 length is 17 residues. The CDR3 spells CSVEGGPLAPGTDTQYF. As DNA, the CDR3 is TGCAGCGTTGAAGGGGGACCACTAGCGCCGGGCACAGATACGCAGTATTTT.

The CDR3 protein is CASNFGGSRTSLVGEQFF. CDR3 in DNA: TGTGCCAGCAATTTTGGGGGCTCTAGGACTAGCCTGGTAGGTGAGCAGTTCTTC. This chain links TRBV11-2 with TRBJ2-1; 8 bases line up with TRBD2. Germline loops: CDR1 SGHAT, CDR2 FQNNGV. The CDR3 loop spans 18 amino acids. V shed 7 bases and J 9 bases; nucleotides not matched to a gene: 23.

For this clone: This sample also contains other DNA sequences that code for the same CDR3. This chain joins TRBV9 and TRBJ2-5; D not certain. This CDR3 comprises 10 residues. CDR1 and CDR2 (germline): SGDLS, YYNGEE. V gave up 3 bases and J gave up 5 bases, with 2 bases separating them. As DNA, the CDR3 is TGTGCCAGCAGCGGCGAGACCCAGTACTTC. Its protein is CASSGETQYF.

The chain couples TRBV27 to TRBJ1-2; D is ambiguous. CDR1 and CDR2 (germline): MNHEY, SMNVEV (reference sequence). This CDR3 region has 13 residues. V lost 6 bases and J lost 8, with 16 bases in between. CDR3 nucleotide sequence: TGTGCCAGCAGGTTGACGGTAATGGAAGGCTACACCTTC. Translating it yields CASRLTVMEGYTF.

The V and J genes are TRBV9 and TRBJ2-5; no firm D call. The CDR3 loop spans 14 amino acids. Germline loops: CDR1 SGDLS, CDR2 YYNGEE. The V and J ends lost 0 bases and 3 bases respectively, with 9 bases between them. CDR3 region: CASSVGRPEETQYF. CDR3 DNA: TGTGCCAGCAGCGTAGGCAGACCTGAAGAGACCCAGTACTTC.

The rearrangement joins TRBV27 to TRBJ2-6; no clear D. Germline CDR1 MNHEY, CDR2 SMNVEV (reference sequence). V was clipped by 5 bases and J by 0 bases, with 8 bases between them. The CDR3 has 15 residues. The CDR3 bases are TGTGCCAGCAGTGACCAAGACTCTGGGGCCAACGTCCTGACTTTC. Translation: CASSDQDSGANVLTF.

The chain uses TRBV6-5 and TRBJ2-1, with D possibly matching TRBD1 (5 bases). This CDR3 contains 13 residues. Germline CDR1 MNHEY, CDR2 SVGAGI. V lost 6 bases and J 6 bases, leaving 12 bases between the germline ends. CDR3 sequence (DNA): TGTGCCAGCAGCTACAGGTTAGGCAATGAGCAGTTCTTC. It encodes CASSYRLGNEQFF.

The CDR3, as DNA: TGTGCCAGCAGCTTGGGCAGGGATGCCACTTTAGCTTTCTTT. It yields the protein CASSLGRDATLAFF. The chain uses TRBV5-6 and TRBJ1-1, with a possible D match to TRBD1 (5 bases). Deletions cut 0 bases from V and 10 bases from J, with 16 bases between. The CDR3 spans 14 residues. Per germline, CDR1 SGHDT and CDR2 YYEEEE.

The rearrangement links TRBV28 to TRBJ1-1; D remains unclear. Germline V gene data show CDR1 as MDHEN and CDR2 as SYDVKM. The germline V and J ends were trimmed by 4 bases and 0 bases, with 6 bases remaining between them. The CDR3 loop spans 13 amino acids. CDR3 bases: TGTGCCAGCAGTTACAACATGAACACTGAAGCTTTCTTT. It encodes CASSYNMNTEAFF.

V usage is TRBV30 and J usage is TRBJ1-1, with 7 bases identical to TRBD1. Germline-derived CDR1 and CDR2 are GTSNPN and SVGIG (reference sequence). The junction had 9 bases not matched to a gene; V was cut back by 2 bases and J by 0 bases. The CDR3 extends over 16 amino acids. CDR3 DNA sequence: TGTGCCTGGAGTCGACAGGGAAAAGGGATGAACACTGAAGCTTTCTTT. Protein sequence: CAWSRQGKGMNTEAFF.

On this clone: Different DNA sequences within this sample yield the same CDR3. The CDR3 spells CASSLSGDTQYF. The CDR3 DNA is TGTGCCAGCAGTTTATCGGGAGATACGCAGTATTTT. The chain recombines TRBV27 with TRBJ2-3; no clear D gene. Germline assignment: CDR1 MNHEY and CDR2 SMNVEV (reference sequence). Trimming left V 0 bases short and J 5 bases short, with 3 bases between. The CDR3 length is 12 residues.

The gene calls are TRBV7-8 and TRBJ2-7, with 8 positions matching TRBD2. The CDR3 runs 20 residues. Per the germline V gene, CDR1 is SGHVS and CDR2 is FQNEAQ. The junction had 18 bases not matched to a gene; V was cut back by 2 bases and J by 0 bases. CDR3 DNA sequence: TGTGCCAGCAGCTTACCGGGAGGGTGGACGAGCGGAACCTACTCCTACGAGCAGTACTTC. This gives the protein CASSLPGGWTSGTYSYEQYF. Complete variable domain (other parts from reference TRBV7-8 and TRBJ2-7): GAGVSQSPRYKVAKRGQDVALRCDPISGHVSLFWYQQALGQGPEFLTYFQNEAQLDKSGLPSDRFFAERPEGSVSTLKIQRTQQEDSAVYLCASSLPGGWTSGTYSYEQYFGPGTRLTVT.

V is TRBV15 and J is TRBJ1-1; possible D gene TRBD1, 5 bases. Germline V gene sequence: CDR1 LNHNV, CDR2 YYDKDF (reference sequence). The CDR3 runs to 15 residues. Trimming stripped 3 bases from V and 1 base from J, with 12 bases between. The CDR3 DNA reads as TGTGCCACCAGCAGGGAGACAGCTAGGAACACTGAAGCTTTCTTT. This codes for CATSRETARNTEAFF. Complete variable domain (other parts from reference TRBV15 and TRBJ1-1): DAMVIQNPRYQVTQFGKPVTLSCSQTLNHNVMYWYQQKSSQAPKLLFHYYDKDFNNEADTPDNFQSRRPNTSFCFLDIRSPGLGDTAMYLCATSRETARNTEAFFGQGTRLTVV.

J is TRBJ2-3 and V is TRBV5-1; TRBD2 matches 8 bases. The trim removed 0 bases at V and 0 bases at J, leaving 3 bases unmatched. There are 16 residues in the CDR3. In germline, CDR1 is SGHRS, CDR2 YFSETQ. CDR3 sequence: CASSLGVAGSTDTQYF. The CDR3 DNA sequence: TGCGCCAGCAGCTTGGGAGTAGCGGGAAGCACAGATACGCAGTATTTT.

The gene calls are TRBV6-1 and TRBJ1-3; D not resolved. CDR1 and CDR2 (germline): MNHNS, SASEGT. The V gene lost 6 bases and the J gene lost 0 bases, with 12 bases spanning the gap. There are 15 residues in the CDR3. The CDR3 nucleotides read TGTGCCAGCAGGGGAATCAGGAGCTCTGGAAACACCATATATTTT. Translating gives CASRGIRSSGNTIYF.

V gene TRBV7-8 combines with J gene TRBJ2-7, with TRBD2 matching 11 bases. Germline V CDR1 and CDR2: SGHVS, FQNEAQ. The CDR3 is 15 amino acids. V was clipped by 1 base and J by 2 bases; unmatched bases: 1. Here the CDR3 reads CASSLGLAGTYEQYF. The CDR3 DNA sequence: TGTGCCAGCAGCTTAGGACTAGCGGGAACCTACGAGCAGTACTTC.

The V and J genes are TRBV19 and TRBJ2-4; TRBD1 aligns across 11 bases. J was trimmed by 7 bases and V by 8 bases; bases with no gene match: 1. This CDR3 is built from 12 residues. CDR1 and CDR2 from the germline V gene are LNHDA and SQIVND (reference sequence). The CDR3 sequence: CASGQGANIQYF. In DNA, the CDR3 is TGTGCCAGTGGACAGGGGGCGAACATTCAGTACTTC.